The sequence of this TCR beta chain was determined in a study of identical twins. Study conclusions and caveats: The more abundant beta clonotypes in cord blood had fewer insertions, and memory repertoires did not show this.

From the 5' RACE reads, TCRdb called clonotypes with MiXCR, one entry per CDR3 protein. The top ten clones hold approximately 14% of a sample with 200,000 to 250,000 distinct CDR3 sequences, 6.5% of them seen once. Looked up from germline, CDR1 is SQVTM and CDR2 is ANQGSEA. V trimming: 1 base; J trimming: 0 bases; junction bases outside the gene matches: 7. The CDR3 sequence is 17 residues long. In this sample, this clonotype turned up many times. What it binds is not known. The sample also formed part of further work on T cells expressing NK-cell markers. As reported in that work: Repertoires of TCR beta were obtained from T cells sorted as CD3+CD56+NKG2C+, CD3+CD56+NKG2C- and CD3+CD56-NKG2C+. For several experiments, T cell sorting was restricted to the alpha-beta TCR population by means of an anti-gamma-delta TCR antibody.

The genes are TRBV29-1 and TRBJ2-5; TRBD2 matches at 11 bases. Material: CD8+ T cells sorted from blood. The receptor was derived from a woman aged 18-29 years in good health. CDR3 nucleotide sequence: TGCAGCGTTGAAGGGCGACTAGCGGGAATGTACCAAGAGACCCAGTACTTC. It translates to CSVEGRLAGMYQETQYF.